The rows below give T cell receptor beta chains drawn from one sample of a study of T cell responses to AZD1222 COVID-19 vaccine. The table came from immunoSEQ multiplex PCR; TCRdb's copy has only in-frame clones and leaves some out. Counted here are around 130,000 clones, around nine tenths occurring once; the ten biggest clones make up 2.8%. Sequenced here: peripheral blood, sampled on day 0 of AZD1222 vaccination. All receptors come from an adult in good health. CDR3s include the opening cysteine and the closing phenylalanine or tryptophan. A D gene is named only where the DNA matches it firmly. Expanded clones get a size class; other rows say once, few or many, or leave the size out.

abundance: -
j_gene: TRBJ2-7
v_gene: TRBV5-1
d_gene: -
CDR3nt: TGCGCCAGCAGCTCCGGGACCCCCCGGGGCGAGCAGTACTTC
CDR3aa: CASSSGTPRGEQYF

abundance: -
j_gene: TRBJ1-1
v_gene: TRBV7-9
d_gene: -
CDR3nt: TGTGCCAGCAGGCCCCTCCAGGGGCCTGAAGCTTTCTTT
CDR3aa: CASRPLQGPEAFF

abundance: -
j_gene: TRBJ1-3
v_gene: TRBV5-1
d_gene: -
CDR3nt: TGCGCCAGCGGAGAGAAGGACACCATATATTTT
CDR3aa: CASGEKDTIYF

abundance: few
j_gene: TRBJ2-7
v_gene: TRBV5-1
d_gene: -
CDR3nt: TGCGCCAGCAGGATCCCGGGGCGTTCCTACGAGCAGTACTTC
CDR3aa: CASRIPGRSYEQYF

abundance: -
j_gene: TRBJ1-2
v_gene: TRBV9
d_gene: -
CDR3nt: TGTGCCAGCAGCCCATTCTACAGGTCCCTCTATGGCTACACCTTC
CDR3aa: CASSPFYRSLYGYTF

abundance: -
j_gene: TRBJ1-3
v_gene: TRBV5-6
d_gene: TRBD1
CDR3nt: TGTGCCAGCAGCTTGGATGGGACAGGAGCCTCTGGAAACACCATATATTTT
CDR3aa: CASSLDGTGASGNTIYF

abundance: once
j_gene: TRBJ2-7
v_gene: TRBV4-1
d_gene: -
CDR3nt: TGCGCCAGCAGCCAAGAAGGAACGGGACAACAGTTCGAGCAGTACTTC
CDR3aa: CASSQEGTGQQFEQYF

abundance: -
j_gene: TRBJ1-1
v_gene: TRBV3-1/TRBV3-2
d_gene: -
CDR3nt: TGTGCCAGCAGCCAAGGTACCGCACGGGACATGAACTTT
CDR3aa: CASSQGTARDMNF

abundance: -
j_gene: TRBJ2-1
v_gene: TRBV9
d_gene: -
CDR3nt: TGTGCCAGCAGCGGAAACGAGCAGTTCTTC
CDR3aa: CASSGNEQFF

abundance: -
j_gene: TRBJ2-2
v_gene: TRBV11-2
d_gene: TRBD1
CDR3nt: TGTGCCAGCAGCACCTTCCCTACAGGGGGTTCTACGGGGGAGCTGTTTTTT
CDR3aa: CASSTFPTGGSTGELFF

abundance: -
j_gene: TRBJ1-6
v_gene: TRBV3-1/TRBV3-2
d_gene: -
CDR3nt: TGTGCCAGCAGCCCCTGGACCAATTCACCCCTCCACTTT
CDR3aa: CASSPWTNSPLHF

abundance: -
j_gene: TRBJ1-2
v_gene: TRBV5-1
d_gene: -
CDR3nt: TGCGCCAGCAGCCTCATGGTTGGGGAACGCGATGGCTACACCTTC
CDR3aa: CASSLMVGERDGYTF

abundance: -
j_gene: TRBJ2-2
v_gene: TRBV7-9
d_gene: -
CDR3nt: TGTGCCAGCAGCTTAGATCCAGTAGTCGTTCCCGGGGAGCTGTTTTTT
CDR3aa: CASSLDPVVVPGELFF

abundance: once
j_gene: TRBJ2-5
v_gene: TRBV30
d_gene: -
CDR3nt: TGTGCCTGGAGCCATGACCAAGAGACCCAGTACTTC
CDR3aa: CAWSHDQETQYF

abundance: -
j_gene: TRBJ2-7
v_gene: TRBV7-2
d_gene: TRBD2
CDR3nt: TGTGCCAGCAGCCTCGGACTAGCGGGAGGGTTGGGCTACGAGCAGTACTTC
CDR3aa: CASSLGLAGGLGYEQYF

abundance: -
j_gene: TRBJ1-4
v_gene: TRBV30
d_gene: -
CDR3nt: TGTGCCTGGAGTCGGGGGATAGGGGAAAAACTGTTTTTT
CDR3aa: CAWSRGIGEKLFF

abundance: -
j_gene: TRBJ1-2
v_gene: TRBV5-1
d_gene: TRBD1
CDR3nt: TGCGCCAGCAGCGGGGAGGGACAGGGGGCGAGTGGCTACACCTTC
CDR3aa: CASSGEGQGASGYTF

abundance: -
j_gene: TRBJ1-2
v_gene: TRBV18
d_gene: TRBD1
CDR3nt: TGTGCCAGCTCTCCCGGGACAGGGGCGGATGGCTACACCTTC
CDR3aa: CASSPGTGADGYTF

abundance: -
j_gene: TRBJ1-1
v_gene: TRBV7-9
d_gene: -
CDR3nt: TGTGCCAGCAGCTCTAGAACGACAGGACAGCGCGCTGAAGCTTTCTTT
CDR3aa: CASSSRTTGQRAEAFF

abundance: -
j_gene: TRBJ2-3
v_gene: TRBV11-3
d_gene: TRBD2
CDR3nt: TGTGCCAGCAGCTCCGGACTAGCGGGAGATACGCAGTATTTT
CDR3aa: CASSSGLAGDTQYF

abundance: -
j_gene: TRBJ2-2
v_gene: TRBV11-2
d_gene: -
CDR3nt: TGTGCCAGCAGCTTAGATCGCTCGGGATCCCTTACCGGGGAGCTGTTTTTT
CDR3aa: CASSLDRSGSLTGELFF

abundance: once
j_gene: TRBJ1-1
v_gene: TRBV9
d_gene: -
CDR3nt: TGTGCCAGCAGCGTAGATGCGGTGAACACTGAAGCTTTCTTT
CDR3aa: CASSVDAVNTEAFF

abundance: -
j_gene: TRBJ2-1
v_gene: TRBV3-1/TRBV3-2
d_gene: TRBD2
CDR3nt: TGTGCCAGCAGCCCTCAACTAGCGAGCTCCTACAATGAGCAGTTCTTC
CDR3aa: CASSPQLASSYNEQFF

abundance: -
j_gene: TRBJ2-1
v_gene: TRBV12-5
d_gene: -
CDR3nt: TGTGCTAGTGGTTTGGTACTCGCGGGAAGCTCCTACAATGAGCAGTTCTTC
CDR3aa: CASGLVLAGSSYNEQFF

abundance: -
j_gene: TRBJ2-5
v_gene: TRBV2
d_gene: -
CDR3nt: TGTGCCAGCAGTGAATACGTCCACCAAGAGACCCAGTACTTC
CDR3aa: CASSEYVHQETQYF

abundance: -
j_gene: TRBJ1-5
v_gene: TRBV18
d_gene: TRBD1
CDR3nt: TGTGCCAGCCTGGATGGGACAACAGGGGAGCCCCAGCATTTT
CDR3aa: CASLDGTTGEPQHF

abundance: -
j_gene: TRBJ1-4
v_gene: TRBV11-2
d_gene: -
CDR3nt: TGTGCCAGCAGCTCTGGGACTGCAACTAATGAAAAACTGTTTTTT
CDR3aa: CASSSGTATNEKLFF

abundance: -
j_gene: TRBJ1-2
v_gene: TRBV20-1
d_gene: TRBD1
CDR3nt: TGCAGTGTTACCGGTTGGGACAGGGGATTC
CDR3aa: CSVTGWDRGF

abundance: -
j_gene: TRBJ2-5
v_gene: TRBV23-1
d_gene: -
CDR3nt: TGCGCCAGCCTCAATCGGACGAGAGAGACCCAGTACTTC
CDR3aa: CASLNRTRETQYF

abundance: few
j_gene: TRBJ2-1
v_gene: TRBV3-1/TRBV3-2
d_gene: -
CDR3nt: TGTGCCAGCAGCCAAGATCCAGGGCCCCACACTTACAATGAGCAGTTCTTC
CDR3aa: CASSQDPGPHTYNEQFF

abundance: -
j_gene: TRBJ1-3
v_gene: TRBV12-3/TRBV12-4
d_gene: -
CDR3nt: TGTGCCACCCCGACCAGAAACACCATATATTTT
CDR3aa: CATPTRNTIYF

abundance: -
j_gene: TRBJ1-4
v_gene: TRBV6-1
d_gene: -
CDR3nt: TGTGCCAGCAGTGGGGCCAGGGGCGCGGGGACTAATGAAAAACTGTTTTTT
CDR3aa: CASSGARGAGTNEKLFF

abundance: once
j_gene: TRBJ2-7
v_gene: TRBV4-2
d_gene: -
CDR3nt: TGTGCCAGCAGCCAAGGTTTGACTGCCTACGAGCAGTACTTC
CDR3aa: CASSQGLTAYEQYF

abundance: -
j_gene: TRBJ2-4
v_gene: TRBV19
d_gene: -
CDR3nt: TGTGCCAGTAGTATAGTAGGTGGGGCCAAAAACATTCAGTACTTC
CDR3aa: CASSIVGGAKNIQYF

abundance: few
j_gene: TRBJ1-5
v_gene: TRBV3-1/TRBV3-2
d_gene: -
CDR3nt: TGTGCCAGCAGCCCGACTAAGGGGTGTCGACAGCGGATTAATAGCAATCAGCCCCAGCATTTT
CDR3aa: CASSPTKGCRQRINSNQPQHF

abundance: -
j_gene: TRBJ2-1
v_gene: TRBV7-9
d_gene: TRBD1
CDR3nt: TGTGCCAGCAGTTACTTAGGGGCCGGGACAGGGAGCAATGAGCAGTTCTTC
CDR3aa: CASSYLGAGTGSNEQFF

abundance: -
j_gene: TRBJ2-4
v_gene: TRBV21-1
d_gene: -
CDR3nt: TGTGCCAGCAGCAACGAGGCCACACTTGGGAGCGACATTCAGTACTTC
CDR3aa: CASSNEATLGSDIQYF

abundance: -
j_gene: TRBJ2-7
v_gene: TRBV2
d_gene: -
CDR3nt: TGTGCCAGTACCGAAGCGGCGGGGTGGTTATACGAGCAGTACTTC
CDR3aa: CASTEAAGWLYEQYF

abundance: -
j_gene: TRBJ2-7
v_gene: TRBV30
d_gene: -
CDR3nt: TGTGCCTGGAGTGTTTTGGGACATACCTACGAGCAGTACTTC
CDR3aa: CAWSVLGHTYEQYF

abundance: -
j_gene: TRBJ2-7
v_gene: TRBV7-6
d_gene: -
CDR3nt: TGTGCCAGCAGCGTAGGAGGGGGCCTAAGCTCCTACGAGCAGTACTTC
CDR3aa: CASSVGGGLSSYEQYF

abundance: -
j_gene: TRBJ1-1
v_gene: TRBV19
d_gene: -
CDR3nt: TGTGCCAGTAGTACAGGTTCGAACACTGAAGCTTTCTTT
CDR3aa: CASSTGSNTEAFF

abundance: -
j_gene: TRBJ1-6
v_gene: TRBV30
d_gene: TRBD1
CDR3nt: TGTGCCTGGAGTGTACCGGACAGGCGAAATTCACCCCTCCACTTT
CDR3aa: CAWSVPDRRNSPLHF

abundance: -
j_gene: TRBJ2-2
v_gene: TRBV27
d_gene: -
CDR3nt: TGTGCCAGCAGCCCGGTCGGAGGCAGCTACACCGGGGAGCTGTTTTTT
CDR3aa: CASSPVGGSYTGELFF

abundance: once
j_gene: TRBJ2-7
v_gene: TRBV6-5
d_gene: -
CDR3nt: TGTGCCAGCAGGCCGACCGGGTTATACGAGCAGTACTTC
CDR3aa: CASRPTGLYEQYF

abundance: once
j_gene: TRBJ2-1
v_gene: TRBV3-1/TRBV3-2
d_gene: -
CDR3nt: TGTGCCAGCAGCCAGAAGGGTAGCGGAGCTTTAAATGAGCAGTTCTTC
CDR3aa: CASSQKGSGALNEQFF

abundance: -
j_gene: TRBJ1-2
v_gene: TRBV10-3
d_gene: TRBD1
CDR3nt: TGTGCCATCAGTGAGTGTATAGGCGTGGGCCAGAGGTGGGACAGGGGGCCGTGTGGCTACACCTTC
CDR3aa: CAISECIGVGQRWDRGPCGYTF

abundance: -
j_gene: TRBJ2-1
v_gene: TRBV7-2
d_gene: TRBD2
CDR3nt: TGTGCCAGCAGTCGGAGCGGGAGGGACACCAATGAGCAGTTCTTC
CDR3aa: CASSRSGRDTNEQFF

abundance: -
j_gene: TRBJ2-7
v_gene: TRBV18
d_gene: -
CDR3nt: TGTGCCAGCTCACATACACAGGGAGGCGAGTTCTACGAGCAGTACTTC
CDR3aa: CASSHTQGGEFYEQYF

abundance: -
j_gene: TRBJ2-7
v_gene: TRBV5-6
d_gene: TRBD2
CDR3nt: TGTGCCAGCAGCCTAGCGGGAGGGACATACGAGCAGTACTTC
CDR3aa: CASSLAGGTYEQYF

abundance: -
j_gene: TRBJ1-5
v_gene: TRBV4-1
d_gene: -
CDR3nt: TGCGCCAGCAGCCAAGAATGGCCTGCCGCGCGGCCCCAGCATTTT
CDR3aa: CASSQEWPAARPQHF

abundance: -
j_gene: TRBJ2-7
v_gene: TRBV5-1
d_gene: -
CDR3nt: TGCGCCAGCAGCAGGGCAGGGGAGGACTACGAGCAGTACTTC
CDR3aa: CASSRAGEDYEQYF

abundance: -
j_gene: TRBJ1-5
v_gene: TRBV27
d_gene: -
CDR3nt: TGTGCCAGCAGTTTAGCGTACGGGGATCAGCCCCAGCATTTT
CDR3aa: CASSLAYGDQPQHF

abundance: -
j_gene: TRBJ2-2
v_gene: TRBV25-1
d_gene: -
CDR3nt: TGTGCCAGCAGTGAATGGTTAGCGGCCGGCACCGGGGAGCTGTTTTTT
CDR3aa: CASSEWLAAGTGELFF

abundance: few
j_gene: TRBJ2-1
v_gene: TRBV6-2/TRBV6-3
d_gene: -
CDR3nt: TGTGCCAGCAGCGAAAGGACTTCCGGTTTGAATGAGCAGTTCTTC
CDR3aa: CASSERTSGLNEQFF

abundance: -
j_gene: TRBJ1-4
v_gene: TRBV15
d_gene: -
CDR3nt: TGTGCCACCAGCAGAGATCAGCAGGGAGGTGTTGAAAAACTGTTTTTT
CDR3aa: CATSRDQQGGVEKLFF